The sequence of this T cell receptor (beta chain) was determined in a study of immune evolution from preneoplasia to lung adenocarcinoma. The repertoire was sequenced with immunoSEQ multiplex PCR; TCRdb's copy has only in-frame clones and lacks some. Of around 7,000 clones listed, approximately 80% are singletons. With 4 bases clipped from V and 7 bases from J, the junction kept 10 bases outside the gene matches. There are 15 residues in the CDR3. Germline V CDR1 and CDR2: SGHRS, YFSETQ. Premalignant or tumor cells were enriched by macro-dissection after pathologic assessment. The source of this sequence is a person between 60 and 79 years old with lung adenocarcinoma. V usage is TRBV5-1 and J usage is TRBJ2-2, with TRBD2 identical over 7 bases. The sample consisted of FFPE lung adenocarcinoma in situ tissue. The chain's CDR3 is CASSDASGVSGELFF. The CDR3 DNA is TGCGCCAGCAGCGACGCTAGCGGAGTAAGCGGGGAGCTGTTTTTT.